This T cell receptor (beta chain) appears in the sequencing data of a study of control samples from healthy donors and cancer patients (TCRdb year 2020). According to the germline V gene (reference sequence), CDR1 reads PRHDT and CDR2 reads FYEKMQ. Including the terminal cysteine and phenylalanine, the CDR3 comprises 12 residues. Only CDR3 DNA is held: 36 bases, read in frame from base 1. V sheds 1 base and J sheds 7 bases, leaving 5 bases between their ends. Library preparation employed the immunoSEQ multiplex PCR assay. TCRdb's version of the immuneACCESS table is confined to in-frame rearrangements and falls short of the full clone set. An unresolved V gene accounts for under half of the shortfall where checked; the remainder is of unknown origin. This sample holds some 96,000 clones; more than 85% were observed only once. Together, the top ten hold over 15% of the sample. Concerning this clone: What antigen it recognizes has not been identified. Base-call qualities are not available, and no considerably larger clone is one nucleotide away.

Sample: blood. The TCR sequence derives from a woman between 50 and 59 years old in good health. The rearrangement combines TRBV13 with TRBJ1-5; no D gene call is confident. This receptor has the CDR3 CASSLDGQPQHF. The sequenced DNA: TGTGCCAGCAGCTTAGATGGACAGCCCCAGCATTTT.